Described below is a single T cell receptor (beta chain) sequence and its context. In this sample, this clonotype turned up a few times. No qualities accompany the bases; no much larger clone lies one base away. CDR1 and CDR2, per the germline V gene (reference sequence), are LNHDA and SQIVND. From its cysteine to its phenylalanine, the CDR3 spans 13 amino acids. The sequence is cut down to CDR3 DNA, 39 bases in frame from base 1. Between the V and J ends, shortened by 7 bases and 1 base respectively, the junction contains 9 bases. This specimen comes from a study of Japanese encephalitis immunity and Zika vaccine responses (dated by TCRdb to the early 2020s). Some background on the complete study: Each included participant got alum-adjuvanted ZPIV three times, at weeks 0, 4 and 28, with every dose being 5.0 ug. Before ZPIV, over eleven participants got a single dose of YFV vaccine (YF-VAX), while 9 or 10 participants were flavivirus-naive. For stimulations, either ZIKV structural-protein peptide pools divided into flavivirus-conserved and non-conserved sets or JEV or YFV peptides matching the pre-vaccination were used. ZIKV peptides were 15-mers overlapping by 11 residues, selected for NetMHCpan/NetMHCII-predicted epitopes with affinity below 50 nM. For TCR sequencing, six representative participants were selected from each pre-vaccination group, and samples were taken at week 0 (after pre-vaccination, before ZPIV) and at week 52. The study tested whether CD4 T cell responses to the Zika vaccine were shaped by prior Japanese encephalitis virus (JEV) or yellow fever virus (YFV) vaccination. TCR repertoires from three flavivirus-naive individuals were also analyzed at weeks 2, 6 and 52 after the start of ZPIV vaccination. Eleven to twelve participants were given two doses of JEV vaccine (IXIARO) 28 days apart, two to three months before the first ZPIV dose.

The research as a whole found: Because there were not enough samples, the peptide pools could not be deconvoluted, which meant the specific peptides behind the cross-reactive responses went unidentified. The samples grouped by participant and showed no similarity across individuals, which suggests that no public TCRs were detected. In JEV-pre-vaccinated donors, the repertoire richness of CD4 T cells responding to conserved ZIKV epitopes dropped significantly after ZPIV. Only a few individuals showed CD8 T cell responses to the ZIKV peptide pools, and those responses were of very low magnitude. Compared with YFV-pre-vaccinated donors, JEV-pre-vaccinated donors had higher repertoire similarity across time-points and stimulations, indicating that more clonotypes were common to ZIKV and JEV stimulation. The analysis covered only a subset of trial participants who had three doses and adequate samples, rather than the whole vaccinated cohort.

PBMCs were labeled with CellTrace CFSE and cultured for around six days in RPMI with about 8% human serum plus peptide pools at roughly 1 ug/mL each. On a BD FACSAria, proliferating CD4 T cells were sorted without fixation as live CD56-CD19-CD16-CD3+CD4+ CFSE-low cells. The enrolled adults were healthy and tested seronegative for ZIKV, JEV, YFV, DENV and WNV on microneutralization screening. Samples were obtained from a phase 1, double-blinded, randomized, placebo-controlled trial of an alum-adjuvanted Zika purified-inactivated virus (ZPIV) vaccine. Peripheral blood mononuclear cells were isolated by standard procedure and stored frozen in liquid nitrogen until use. Library method: 5' RACE. Before sequencing, the TCRbeta libraries were pooled in proportion to the number of cells sorted for each library. Total RNA from sorted cells was extracted with RNAzol RT, and cDNA was made with an oligo(dT) primer and a template-switching oligo. The TCRbeta V-CDR3-J region was amplified by PCR between a SMARTer oligo primer and a TCRbeta constant-region primer using Kapa HiFi. Illumina adaptors and sample-specific index barcodes were added in a second PCR, with HighPrep bead cleanup and a Bioanalyzer check confirming a band of roughly 650 bp. Libraries were sequenced on an Illumina MiSeq with 2x151 bp paired-end reads. Per the original workflow: An in-house Java program demultiplexed the reads, while MiXCR assigned TCRbeta annotations and counted clonotypes. Repertoire overlap used Morisita-Horn indices from the R package vegan, with UPGMA clustering and Circos plots of recurring clonotypes. Shannon diversity and richness were normalized to the highest possible value given the input cell numbers, yielding values from 0 to 1. MUSCLE was used to align CDR3beta sequences, SeqinR to compute distances, and R to plot multidimensional scaling. TCRdb applied fastp at Q25 and MiXCR to the public reads, then kept only in-frame beta chains. CDR3 protein duplicates are merged, each entry listing the most common genes and DNA. The V and J calls and clone size come from TCRdb's table, not from the authors' own analysis. This sample gives approximately 590 distinct CDR3 sequences in total; 3% to 4.5% of them show up just once. The top ten clones comprise 30% of the sample.

The sequence was collected from an adult woman who received an inactivated Zika virus vaccine. Sequenced material: antigen-activated CD4+ T cells from blood, cultured, taken during a Zika inactivated vaccine study. The chain employs TRBV19 and TRBJ2-3, with a tentative D gene TRBD2 over 6 matching bases. CDR3 reads: CASTPGGTDTQYF. Here is the DNA: TGTGCCAGTACCCCGGGGGGCACAGATACGCAGTATTTT.